The rows below give T cell receptor beta chains drawn from one sample of a study of patients with pleural tuberculosis. Each CDR3 protein gets one entry after TCRdb re-called the reads with MiXCR. The sample includes 45,000 to 55,000 distinct CDR3 sequences, under 8.5% seen only once; the top ten take around 15%. The receptors originated from a human donor with pleural tuberculosis. Each CDR3 is given with its conserved first and last residue. A D gene is named only where the DNA matches it firmly. Size is stated for part of the rows, as once, few or many counts, or as a class when the clone is expanded.

v_gene,abundance,d_gene,len,j_gene,CDR3aa,CDR3nt
TRBV12-3/TRBV12-4,many,TRBD1,13,TRBJ1-2,CASSYGQGYGYTF,TGTGCCAGCAGTTACGGACAGGGTTATGGCTACACCTTC
TRBV11-2,many,TRBD2,15,TRBJ2-1,CASSDTSGLYNEQFF,TGTGCCAGCAGCGATACTAGCGGATTATACAATGAGCAGTTCTTC
TRBV12-3/TRBV12-4,.,TRBD1,14,TRBJ2-5,CASSGTGNQETQYF,TGTGCCAGCAGCGGGACAGGAAATCAAGAGACCCAGTACTTC
TRBV5-1,many,.,13,TRBJ2-1,CASSLAGQDEQFF,TGCGCCAGCAGCTTGGCCGGTCAGGATGAGCAGTTCTTC
TRBV19,many,TRBD1,14,TRBJ1-1,CASSAGTGNTEAFF,TGTGCCAGTAGTGCCGGGACAGGGAACACTGAAGCTTTCTTT
TRBV28,many,TRBD1,13,TRBJ2-5,CASSFTGEETQYF,TGTGCCAGCAGTTTCACAGGGGAAGAGACCCAGTACTTC
TRBV28,many,TRBD1,16,TRBJ1-5,CASSSTGGYRNQPQHF,TGTGCCAGCAGTTCTACAGGGGGTTATCGCAATCAGCCCCAGCATTTT
TRBV29-1,few,.,12,TRBJ2-3,CSVELGPDTQYF,TGCAGCGTTGAACTGGGACCAGATACGCAGTATTTT
TRBV14,many,TRBD1,14,TRBJ1-2,CASSRLTGNYGYTF,TGTGCCAGCAGCCGTCTGACAGGGAACTATGGCTACACCTTC
TRBV5-1,few,.,13,TRBJ2-1,CASSLWGDNEQFF,TGCGCCAGCAGCTTGTGGGGAGACAATGAGCAGTTCTTC
TRBV20-1,many,TRBD1,13,TRBJ2-1,CSATGGGVNEQFF,TGCAGTGCTACAGGGGGCGGTGTCAATGAGCAGTTCTTC
TRBV18,many,.,14,TRBJ1-3,CASSPSWGLDTIYF,TGTGCCAGCTCACCGTCCTGGGGGTTAGACACCATATATTTT
TRBV29-1,many,.,12,TRBJ2-1,CSVEKSYNEQFF,TGCAGCGTTGAAAAGAGCTACAATGAGCAGTTCTTC
TRBV27,many,TRBD2,15,TRBJ2-3,CASSLSVREGDTQYF,TGTGCCAGCAGTTTATCAGTGCGGGAGGGGGATACGCAGTATTTT
TRBV6-1,many,.,12,TRBJ2-1,CASSEGTAEQFF,TGTGCCAGCAGTGAAGGTACTGCGGAGCAGTTCTTC
TRBV11-1,many,.,13,TRBJ2-7,CASSPMLFYEQYF,TGTGCCAGCAGCCCTATGCTCTTCTACGAGCAGTACTTC
TRBV4-2,many,.,14,TRBJ2-3,CASSRDFSTDTQYF,TGTGCCAGCAGTCGGGACTTTAGCACAGATACGCAGTATTTT
TRBV6-1,many,.,13,TRBJ1-1,CASNLGGATEAFF,TGTGCCAGCAATCTTGGAGGGGCCACTGAAGCTTTCTTT
TRBV6-5,many,TRBD2,13,TRBJ2-7,CASSSGGDYEQYF,TGTGCCAGCAGTTCCGGGGGGGACTACGAGCAGTACTTC